The rows below give T cell receptor beta chains drawn from one sample of a study of cytomegalovirus exposure and HLA in healthy donors. Sequencing was performed with immunoSEQ multiplex PCR; in TCRdb, only in-frame clones are kept and a portion is missing. The data hold roughly 68,000 clones, with more than 95% observed a single time. The specimen sequenced was PBMCs. These receptors originate from a man younger than 35 in good health and CMV-seronegative. CDR3s include the opening cysteine and the closing phenylalanine or tryptophan. D genes are given only for firm matches. Only some rows state a clone size, as once, few, many or a class for expanded clones.

>TRBD1|-|TRBV6-6|TRBJ2-5
TGTGCCAGCAGTTACCCGACGGACAGGACGGGAGAGACCCAGTACTTC
CASSYPTDRTGETQYF
>TRBD2|-|TRBV5-6|TRBJ2-1
TGTGCCAGCAGCTCCCGCGGGGCGGGAGTGGAGGTCAATGAGCAGTTCTTC
CASSSRGAGVEVNEQFF
>-|once|TRBV19|TRBJ1-1
TGTGCCAGTACCCCGGTGAGGGTGGCTGAAGCTTTCTTT
CASTPVRVAEAFF
>-|once|TRBV5-1|TRBJ1-1
TGCGCCAGCAGCTTGGTTTGGGCCGACACTGAAGCTTTCTTT
CASSLVWADTEAFF
>-|-|TRBV2|TRBJ1-3
TGTGCCAGCAGTGGACCTCGGCGAAACAGAGACTCTGGAAACACCATATATTTT
CASSGPRRNRDSGNTIYF
>-|-|TRBV7-8|TRBJ1-2
TGTGCCAGCAGCAGGGGGGAGGGAGGCTACACCTTC
CASSRGEGGYTF
>TRBD1|-|TRBV19|TRBJ1-3
TGTGCCAGTCGACAGGGAGCTGGAAACACCATATATTTT
CASRQGAGNTIYF
>-|-|TRBV18|TRBJ1-5
TGTGCCAGCTCGTCGACGGAACAGGGAGGCAATCAGCCCCAGCATTTT
CASSSTEQGGNQPQHF
>TRBD2|-|TRBV7-3|TRBJ2-5
TGTGCCAGCAGCCCCGGGACTAGCGGCCCCCAGTACTTC
CASSPGTSGPQYF
>-|-|TRBV27|TRBJ1-1
TGTGCCAGCAGTTTATCGGGCCAGAACACTGAAGCTTTCTTT
CASSLSGQNTEAFF
>-|-|TRBV13|TRBJ2-3
TGTGCCAGCAGCTTATCGCGGGGATCCACAGATACGCAGTATTTT
CASSLSRGSTDTQYF
>-|-|TRBV6-1|TRBJ1-6
TGTGCCAGCAGTGAACAGGGATGGGATAATTCACCCCTCCACTTT
CASSEQGWDNSPLHF
>-|-|TRBV6-1|TRBJ1-6
TGTGCCAGCAGTGTTGATGGGGGGTCCTATAATTCACCCCTCCACTTT
CASSVDGGSYNSPLHF
>-|-|TRBV7-2|TRBJ2-7
TGTGCCAGCAGCCCCCTAGGAGACAGTACCTACGAGCAGTACTTC
CASSPLGDSTYEQYF
>-|-|TRBV4-2|TRBJ2-1
TGTGCCAGCAGCCAAGCCCCCCATGGGGGGAGAGTCTACAATGAGCAGTTCTTC
CASSQAPHGGRVYNEQFF
>-|-|TRBV6-6|TRBJ1-2
TGTGCCAGCAGCGGAAGACCCAGGACTACGAGTCCTGGCTACACCTTC
CASSGRPRTTSPGYTF
>TRBD1|once|TRBV6-1|TRBJ2-7
TGTGCCAGCAGTGGGACCTTTGGGGACAGGGGCTCCTACGAGCAGTACTTC
CASSGTFGDRGSYEQYF
>TRBD1|-|TRBV2|TRBJ1-1
TGTGCCAGCAATAGACAGGGGGAGGGCGAAGCTTTCTTT
CASNRQGEGEAFF
>-|-|TRBV28|TRBJ2-1
TGTGCCAGCAGTTTGGGGGGAAGCAATGAGCAGTTCTTC
CASSLGGSNEQFF
>-|-|TRBV5-8|TRBJ1-1
TGTGCCAGCAGCTTGGCCTCGGTGGTGAACACTGAAGCTTTCTTT
CASSLASVVNTEAFF
>TRBD1|-|TRBV18|TRBJ1-1
TGTGCCAGCTCACCTACAGGGGATAATACTGAAGCTTTCTTT
CASSPTGDNTEAFF
>-|-|TRBV5-1|TRBJ1-2
TGCGCCAGCAGCCCTGCCCGGGGTCCCGCTGGCTACACCTTC
CASSPARGPAGYTF
>-|-|TRBV28|TRBJ1-6
TGTGCCAGCAGTTTCTCAGGGGCCTATAATTCACCCCTCCACTTT
CASSFSGAYNSPLHF
>-|-|TRBV6-4|TRBJ1-5
TGTGCCAGCAGTGACTTAAGGTCGAACGGGTCCGGGAGCAATCAGCCCCAGCATTTT
CASSDLRSNGSGSNQPQHF
>-|once|TRBV30|TRBJ2-1
TGTGCCTTCACCCGGGACACCGGGCCCCATGAGCAGTTCTTC
CAFTRDTGPHEQFF
>-|-|TRBV7-2|TRBJ2-3
TGTGCCAGCAGCAATGGGGCCTTAAGGGATACGCAGTATTTT
CASSNGALRDTQYF
>-|-|TRBV6-5|TRBJ2-7
TGTGCCACGTGGACTCCTAGCTCCTACGAGCAGTACTTC
CATWTPSSYEQYF
>-|-|TRBV2|TRBJ1-5
TGTGCCAGCAGAGCCGACAGGAATAGCAATCAGCCCCAGCATTTT
CASRADRNSNQPQHF